The entry below gives a single T cell receptor (beta chain) sequence along with its context. The germline V gene encodes CDR1 KGHSH and CDR2 LQKENI. Trimming stripped 3 bases from V and 0 bases from J, with 14 bases between. CDR3 length equals 16 residues. The data were produced by immunoSEQ multiplex PCR, yet TCRdb's version contains in-frame clones alone and is incomplete. Here the sample spans about 120,000 clones, around 86% being singletons. These data come from a study of blood T cell repertoires in COVID-19. Turning to the study itself: Sites across the United States, Italy and Spain contributed samples from acute and convalescent COVID-19.

This clonotype was obtained from a woman in her seventies with acute or convalescent COVID-19. V usage is TRBV18 and J usage is TRBJ1-1, with no clear D. Sequencing was performed on peripheral blood. CDR3 DNA sequence: TGTGCCAGCTCACCGCACCGACGGAGAGTGAACACTGAAGCTTTCTTT. Protein product: CASSPHRRRVNTEAFF.